The clone carrying this T cell receptor beta chain was detected once. This sample was taken from a study of T cell changes during pregnancy in multiple sclerosis. Clones were sequenced by immunoSEQ multiplex PCR, and TCRdb holds only the in-frame ones, with some missing. The sample has about 49,000 clones; 92% are singletons. Sequencing used CD4+ T cells from peripheral blood mononuclear cells, obtained in the second trimester of pregnancy. The TCR originated in a female donor in good health, enrolled as a control in a pregnancy study.

CDR3 amino acids: CASSIVGTDLRGGYTF. Written as DNA, the CDR3 is TGTGCCAGTAGTATAGTGGGGACAGACCTCCGGGGAGGCTACACCTTC. The chain has TRBV19 and TRBJ1-2; the match to TRBD1 covers 7 bases. The CDR3 is made up of 16 amino acids. Germline-derived CDR1 and CDR2 are LNHDA and SQIVND (reference sequence). The trim removed 1 base at V and 8 bases at J, leaving 13 bases unmatched.